These 19 T cell receptor beta chains share one sample of origin, sequenced in a study of monozygotic twins with inflammatory bowel disease. TCRdb reworked the 5' RACE reads into one entry per CDR3 protein, no DNA. Its clone listing holds roughly 120,000 distinct CDR3 sequences. Sample: blood. These TCRs come from a human donor with ulcerative colitis or Crohn's disease, or a healthy co-twin of an affected twin (not recorded which).

This rearrangement joins TRBV28 to TRBJ2-3. The CDR3 is 12 residues long. The germline V gene encodes CDR1 MDHEN and CDR2 SYDVKM. The CDR3 sequence is CASSLGTDTQNF.

This chain joins TRBV5-1 and TRBJ2-7; TCRdb returns TRBD1, unconfirmable since there is no DNA. The CDR3 loop spans 14 amino acids. The V gene's germline CDR1 is SGHRS and CDR2 YFSETQ. The CDR3 is CASSHGTGGYEQYF.

The chain combines TRBV19 with TRBJ2-3; TCRdb lists TRBD2, though no DNA is available to test this call. Germline V gene data show CDR1 as LNHDA and CDR2 as SQIVND (reference sequence). CDR3 length: 17 amino acids. CDR3 sequence reads: CASREVGTPPSTDTQYF.

CDR3 amino acids: CASSLDYAYEQYF. The rearrangement links TRBV27 to TRBJ2-7; TCRdb selects TRBD2, and the lack of DNA leaves this call unchecked. Per germline, CDR1 MNHEY and CDR2 SMNVEV (reference sequence). The CDR3 has 13 amino acids.

The chain has TRBV7-2 and TRBJ2-3; TCRdb proposes TRBD1, but this gene call is untestable without DNA. The CDR3 has 16 residues. In germline, CDR1 is SGHTA, CDR2 FQGNSA. The CDR3: CASSLGLRGSTDTQYF.

V is TRBV29-1 and J is TRBJ2-5; lacking DNA, the TRBD1 call made by TCRdb goes unchecked. This CDR3 spans 15 amino acids. Germline assignment: CDR1 SQVTM and CDR2 ANQGSEA. This chain's CDR3 is CSVVGGGGRQETQYF. Supplemented by reference TRBV29-1 and TRBJ2-5, the full variable domain reads SAVISQKPSRDICQRGTSLTIQCQVDSQVTMMFWYRQQPGQSLTLIATANQGSEATYESGFVIDKFPISRPNLTFSTLTVSNMSPEDSSIYLCSVVGGGGRQETQYFGPGTRLLVL.

The V and J genes are TRBV11-2 and TRBJ2-7; TCRdb's assignment of TRBD1 cannot be checked, as there is no DNA. Germline assignment: CDR1 SGHAT and CDR2 FQNNGV. The CDR3 has 15 residues. CDR3 in amino acids: CASTLEAPSSYEQYF.

This chain links TRBV5-6 with TRBJ1-2; TCRdb's assignment of TRBD1 cannot be checked, as there is no DNA. The V gene's germline CDR1 is SGHDT and CDR2 YYEEEE. The CDR3 consists of 13 residues. Here the CDR3 reads CASSAGESYGYTF. The full variable domain, its missing parts supplied by reference TRBV5-6 and TRBJ1-2, is DAGVTQSPTHLIKTRGQQVTLRCSPKSGHDTVSWYQQALGQGPQFIFQYYEEEERQRGNFPDRFSGHQFPNYSSELNVNALLLGDSALYLCASSAGESYGYTFGSGTRLTVV.

CDR3 loop: CASSPYGTEKGGYNEQFF. The genes are TRBV18 and TRBJ2-1; the TRBD1 assignment by TCRdb is unverifiable without DNA. The CDR3 runs 18 residues. Germline loops: CDR1 KGHSH, CDR2 LQKENI. The full variable domain, rest sourced from reference TRBV18 and TRBJ2-1, is NAGVMQNPRHLVRRRGQEARLRCSPMKGHSHVYWYRQLPEEGLKFMVYLQKENIIDESGMPKERFSAEFPKEGPSILRIQQVVRGDSAAYFCASSPYGTEKGGYNEQFFGPGTRLTVL.

The chain recombines TRBV2 with TRBJ1-6; TCRdb's D call of TRBD1 is untestable without DNA. In germline, CDR1 is SNHLY, CDR2 FYNNEI. This CDR3 is built from 15 residues. The CDR3 sequence: CASSQQGTRGSPLHF.

The chain is built from TRBV5-1 and TRBJ2-5; TCRdb's D call of TRBD1 is untestable without DNA. Germline V CDR1 and CDR2: SGHRS, YFSETQ. The CDR3 covers 14 residues. The CDR3: CASSLGTVEETQYF.

The chain carries TRBV20-1 and TRBJ1-1. CDR3 size: 14 residues. Germline V gene sequence: CDR1 DFQATT, CDR2 SNEGSKA (reference sequence). The CDR3 is CSARESDRNTEAFF.

CDR3 region: CASSMEGTYTEAFF. The V call is TRBV5-1, the J call TRBJ1-1; the D call of TRBD1 rests on TCRdb alone, since no DNA is present to check it. The CDR3 sequence is 14 residues long. The germline CDR1 and CDR2 sequences are SGHRS and YFSETQ.

The chain joins TRBV7-9 to TRBJ2-5; TCRdb returns TRBD1, unconfirmable since there is no DNA. CDR3 length: 15 amino acids. Germline CDR1 reads SEHNR; CDR2 reads FQNEAQ (reference sequence). The CDR3 spells CASGTGISFWETQYF.

V gene TRBV5-1 combines with J gene TRBJ2-1; TCRdb selects TRBD2, and the lack of DNA leaves this call unchecked. Germline-derived CDR1 and CDR2 are SGHRS and YFSETQ. CDR3 length: 13 residues. CDR3 sequence reads: CASSLGQGHEQFF.

This chain links TRBV7-2 with TRBJ2-3; TCRdb names TRBD2, which stays unverified in the absence of DNA. CDR3 length: 16 amino acids. Germline V gene lookup returns CDR1 SGHTA and CDR2 FQGNSA. CDR3 region: CASSLLAGVYTDTQYF.

This chain uses TRBV4-1 with TRBJ2-1; TCRdb reports TRBD2, a call that lacks DNA to check it against. There are 14 residues in the CDR3. Germline V gives CDR1 MGHRA, CDR2 YSYEKL. The CDR3 loop is CASSQGGGPNEQFF.

The chain combines TRBV7-3 with TRBJ2-5. Germline loops: CDR1 SGHTA, CDR2 FQGTGA. This CDR3 comprises 13 residues. The CDR3 reads CASSLTPGETQYF.

The V call is TRBV5-1, the J call TRBJ2-7. The CDR3 sequence is 12 residues long. The V gene's germline CDR1 is SGHRS and CDR2 YFSETQ. The CDR3 here is CASSPEPYEQYF.